This TCR beta chain came from a study of cytomegalovirus exposure and HLA in healthy donors. A multiplex PCR was run with 60 Vbeta primers and 13 Jbeta primers. Using immunoSEQ multiplex PCR, the repertoire was profiled, and TCRdb retains in-frame clones only, with some absent. The data hold roughly 120,000 clones, with 80% observed a single time. A few counts support this clone. The CDR3 sequence is 16 residues long. In germline, CDR1 is LNHDA, CDR2 SQIVND (reference sequence). Losses at the gene ends were 4 bases for V and 4 bases for J; bases not matched to a gene: 9. The sequence derives from a male donor in good health and CMV-seronegative. This rearrangement joins TRBV19 to TRBJ2-3; TRBD1 matches 9 bases. The source material was PBMCs. The CDR3 protein is CASSKRDRVGADTQYF. CDR3 coding DNA: TGTGCCAGTAGTAAAAGGGACAGGGTCGGGGCAGATACGCAGTATTTT.